This T cell receptor beta chain came from a study of T cell changes during pregnancy in multiple sclerosis. The protocol was immunoSEQ multiplex PCR, while the TCRdb copy is restricted to in-frame clones and leaves out a portion. The table includes some 67,000 clones, 91% detected once. The CDR3 loop spans 14 amino acids. The V segment lost 3 bases and the J segment 5 bases; nucleotides outside the gene matches: 4. CDR1 and CDR2 from the germline V gene are SGHTS and YDEGEE. The V gene is TRBV5-8, the J gene TRBJ1-5, with TRBD1 identical over 8 bases. The source was peripheral blood, collected in the first trimester of pregnancy. The TCR sequence derives from a female donor with multiple sclerosis, enrolled in a pregnancy study. In DNA, the CDR3 is TGTGCCAGCAGCTACCGGACAGGGTATCAGCCCCAGCATTTT. This codes for CASSYRTGYQPQHF.